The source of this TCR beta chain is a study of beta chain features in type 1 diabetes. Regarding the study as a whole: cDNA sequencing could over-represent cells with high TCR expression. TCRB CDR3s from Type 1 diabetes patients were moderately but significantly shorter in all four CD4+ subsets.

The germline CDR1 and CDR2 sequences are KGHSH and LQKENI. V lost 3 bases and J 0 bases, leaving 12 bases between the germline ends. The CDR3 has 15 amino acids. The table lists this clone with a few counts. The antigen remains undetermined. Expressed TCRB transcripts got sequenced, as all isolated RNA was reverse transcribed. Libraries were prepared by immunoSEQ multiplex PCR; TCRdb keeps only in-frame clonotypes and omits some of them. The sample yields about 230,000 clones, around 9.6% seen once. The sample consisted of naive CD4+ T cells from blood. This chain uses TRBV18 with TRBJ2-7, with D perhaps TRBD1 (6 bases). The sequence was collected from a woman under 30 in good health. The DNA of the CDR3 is TGTGCCAGCTCACCTTACGGGACACTCTCCTACGAGCAGTACTTC. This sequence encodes CASSPYGTLSYEQYF.